The clone carrying this T cell receptor (beta chain) is classed as medium-sized. Its target is not known. Gene names denote mouse genes. Sequencing ends 4 residues short of the CDR3 end; the germline J gene provides the rest. It was with CD4, CD8alpha, NKG2D, NKG2ACE and other markers that pooled cutaneous lymph node cells were sorted. V was trimmed by 2 bases and J by 4 bases, leaving 9 bases between them. CDR1 is NSHNY and CDR2 is SYGAGN in the germline V gene. There are 13 residues in the CDR3. The data were obtained in a study of CD8+ T cells in alopecia areata. Overall study context: Female C3H/HeJ recipients aged about 6-11 weeks got skin from C3H/HeJ graft donors aged roughly 6-12 months that had spontaneous alopecia. Study findings and constraints: Compared with normal scalp, lesional scalp had higher clonality and more expanded CD8+ clones. Relative to mice, TCR sharing across patients was less clear, a difference possibly HLA-related.

Extraction of RNA preceded its reverse transcription into cDNA, which served as the sequencing template. Method: immunoSEQ multiplex PCR; TCRdb's copy keeps in-frame clones and lacks some. The sample has 3,800 or so clones, none seen only once. The chain joins TRBV13-1 to TRBJ1-1; D unresolved. Sequenced material: CD8+ T cells sorted from a lymph node. The TCR was taken from a C3H/HeJ mouse with alopecia areata. The MHC haplotype of the strain is H2-k. CDR3 bases read: TGTGCCAGCAGTGAAGAGACAACCACA. Its translation is CASSEETTT. The entire CDR3 sequence reads CASSEETTTEVFF.